This section outlines one T cell receptor beta chain sequence together with its context. The source of the sample is a study of blood T cell repertoires in COVID-19. Study details: Some COVID-19 samples were acute and others convalescent; all came from the United States, Italy and Spain. T cells, B-cell-depleted T cells, or PBMCs provided the cDNA or gDNA that served as material.

CDR1 is SEHNR and CDR2 is FQNEAQ in the germline V gene (reference sequence). The CDR3 loop spans 13 amino acids. Losses at the gene ends were 5 bases for V and 9 bases for J; bases not matched to a gene: 6. Source study methods: Reference gene primer amplification in the assay estimated nucleated cell counts. Sequenced by immunoSEQ multiplex PCR; TCRdb stores in-frame clones only, minus some. D and trimming were read from the DNA, whereas the V and J calls and clone size are those reported in that table. The sample records some 150,000 clones, approximately 90% being singletons. Sequencing input: peripheral blood. The TCR comes from a woman between 45 and 60 years old with active or convalescent COVID-19. The V call is TRBV7-9, the J call TRBJ1-1; 10 bases agree with TRBD1. The CDR3 loop is CASSPGTGDKAFF. CDR3 coding DNA: TGTGCCAGCAGCCCAGGGACAGGGGATAAAGCTTTCTTT.